These 22 T cell receptor beta chains were sequenced from one sample in a study of tissue T cells after allogeneic stem cell transplantation. Here immunoSEQ multiplex PCR was the method, and the copy in TCRdb shows in-frame clones only, minus some. The data contain under 4,500 clones, approximately 66% of them singletons. The sequences come from left colon tissue, collected at autopsy. Source of these receptors: a male donor at least 60 years old with lung cancer.

This clone came up a few times. This chain connects TRBV5-1 to TRBJ1-2; D is unclear. CDR1 and CDR2 from the germline V gene are SGHRS and YFSETQ. This CDR3 spans 14 amino acids. Trimming shortened V by 2 bases and J by 4 bases, and 12 bases separated the two germline ends. The CDR3 reads CASSLNDGTYGYTF. Here the CDR3 DNA reads TGCGCCAGCAGCTTAAACGACGGAACCTATGGCTACACCTTC.

This clone was observed once. The chain couples TRBV14 to TRBJ2-7; D tentatively fits TRBD1 or TRBD2 (5 bases each). Germline assignment: CDR1 SGHDN and CDR2 FVKESK. Trimming removed 4 bases from V and 4 bases from J, with 11 bases in between. This CDR3 has 13 amino acids. CDR3 DNA: TGTGCCAGCAGCCGTGTCGGGACGTACGAGCAGTACTTC. Translated, it gives CASSRVGTYEQYF.

The chain recombines TRBV6-2 or TRBV6-3 with TRBJ1-1, with a weak D call TRBD1 (5 bases). V gave up 2 bases and J gave up 10 bases, with 11 bases separating them. Germline CDR1 MNHEY, CDR2 SVGEGT. The CDR3 spans 12 residues. The CDR3: CASSYPTVRAFF. In DNA form, the CDR3 reads TGTGCCAGCAGTTACCCGACAGTACGAGCTTTCTTT.

This sequence joins TRBV10-1 and TRBJ1-4, with unresolved D. CDR3 length: 14 amino acids. V lost 7 bases and J 1 base, leaving 10 bases between the germline ends. The V gene's germline CDR1 is WNHNN and CDR2 SYGVQD (reference sequence). CDR3 in amino acids: CASNQPITNEKLFF. The CDR3 DNA is TGCGCCAGCAACCAACCCATAACTAATGAAAAACTGTTTTTT.

V is TRBV7-9 and J is TRBJ2-3; weak D call: TRBD2 (5 bases). Trimming cost V 5 bases and J 2 bases, with 17 bases left between them. The CDR3 is made up of 16 amino acids. The germline V gene has CDR1 SEHNR and CDR2 FQNEAQ (reference sequence). The CDR3 DNA follows: TGTGCCAGCAGCACCCGAGGAGGTCTCTCCACAGATACGCAGTATTTT. Protein: CASSTRGGLSTDTQYF. The whole variable domain, filled in from reference TRBV7-9 and TRBJ2-3, reads DTGVSQNPRHKITKRGQNVTFRCDPISEHNRLYWYRQTLGQGPEFLTYFQNEAQLEKSRLLSDRFSAERPKGSFSTLEIQRTEQGDSAMYLCASSTRGGLSTDTQYFGPGTRLTVL.

The rearrangement uses TRBV6-2 or TRBV6-3 and TRBJ2-7; D perhaps matches TRBD1 (6 bases). Trimming took 5 bases from V and 7 from J, leaving 18 bases between them. Germline lookup yields CDR1 MNHEY and CDR2 SVGEGT. The CDR3 runs to 14 residues. As DNA, the CDR3 is TGTGCCAGCAGTGTGCGACAGGTCCCCGGGGAGCAGTACTTC. Its translation: CASSVRQVPGEQYF.

This clone has just a few counts. The chain recombines TRBV19 with TRBJ2-2; D might be TRBD1 or TRBD2, each matching 5 bases. The CDR3 length is 15 residues. The germline V gene encodes CDR1 LNHDA and CDR2 SQIVND (reference sequence). V was pared by 5 bases and J by 2 bases, with 12 bases between. The DNA of the CDR3 is TGTGCCAGTAGTCCCCCCGGGGACAACACCGGGGAGCTGTTTTTT. Its protein product is CASSPPGDNTGELFF.

This clone was seen once. V gene TRBV19 combines with J gene TRBJ1-4; D gene unclear. The V gene's germline CDR1 is LNHDA and CDR2 SQIVND (reference sequence). This CDR3 is 15 amino acids long. Between the trimmed V and J ends, which lost 7 bases and 8 bases, there was a span of 20 bases. Here the CDR3 reads CASTARWGSGEKLFF. CDR3 sequence (DNA): TGTGCCAGTACAGCTCGTTGGGGTTCGGGAGAAAAACTGTTTTTT.

V gene TRBV11-3 combines with J gene TRBJ2-1; D not certain. Between the trimmed V and J ends, which lost 3 bases and 4 bases, there was a span of 7 bases. The CDR3 covers 13 residues. Germline values: CDR1 SGHNT, CDR2 YENEEA. CDR3 nucleotide sequence: TGTGCCAGCAGCTTCACGGCTTACAATGAGCAGTTCTTC. Protein: CASSFTAYNEQFF.

This clone was counted only a few times. The genes are TRBV4-2 and TRBJ1-5, with TRBD1 matching over 8 bases. V lost 6 bases, J lost 7 bases, and 8 bases stayed unmatched. Germline V gives CDR1 LGHNA, CDR2 YNFKEQ. This CDR3 is 14 amino acids long. CDR3 region: CASSPGQEPQPQHF. CDR3 bases: TGTGCCAGCAGTCCGGGACAGGAACCACAGCCCCAGCATTTT.

The chain carries TRBV5-4 and TRBJ2-7; 14 bases fit TRBD2. Germline V gene sequence: CDR1 SGHNT, CDR2 YYREEE (reference sequence). This CDR3 contains 16 residues. The V and J ends lost 2 bases and 4 bases, in that order; junction bases with no gene match: 5. The CDR3: CASSLAGTSGSYEQYF. Written as DNA, the CDR3 is TGTGCCAGCAGCTTAGCGGGGACTAGCGGGAGTTACGAGCAGTACTTC.

J is TRBJ2-5 and V is TRBV7-2; 9 bases are shared with TRBD1. The V gene end was trimmed by 5 bases and the J gene end by 7 bases; junction bases not matched to a gene: 11. CDR3 length: 15 amino acids. CDR1 is SGHTA and CDR2 is FQGNSA in the germline V gene. Here the CDR3 DNA reads TGTGCCAGCAGCCCCCCCGGGACAGGGTTCGGGACCCAGTACTTC. This gives the protein CASSPPGTGFGTQYF.

This rearrangement joins TRBV15 to TRBJ2-2, with D perhaps being TRBD1 or TRBD2 (5 bases each). CDR3 length equals 16 residues. Trimming shortened V by 3 bases and J by 0 bases, and 11 bases separated the two germline ends. From germline, CDR1 is LNHNV and CDR2 YYDKDF (reference sequence). The CDR3 loop is CATSRTGTANTGELFF. CDR3 bases: TGTGCCACCAGCAGGACGGGGACGGCGAACACCGGGGAGCTGTTTTTT.

The rearrangement joins TRBV7-6 to TRBJ2-5; possibly TRBD2 for D (5 bases). The germline V and J ends were trimmed by 2 bases and 3 bases, with 10 bases remaining between them. This CDR3 comprises 14 residues. Germline CDR1 reads SGHVS; CDR2 reads FNYEAQ. The CDR3 protein is CASSLSPGKETQYF. The CDR3, as DNA: TGTGCCAGCAGCTTATCCCCCGGGAAAGAGACCCAGTACTTC.

The chain couples TRBV7-9 to TRBJ2-3; D possibly corresponds to TRBD1 (6 bases). The CDR3 has 15 amino acids. The V gene's germline CDR1 is SEHNR and CDR2 FQNEAQ (reference sequence). Deletions cut 2 bases from V and 2 bases from J, with 11 bases between. The DNA for the CDR3 is TGTGCCAGCAGCTTACAGGGGACCTACACAGATACGCAGTATTTT. The encoded protein is CASSLQGTYTDTQYF.

The chain joins TRBV7-9 to TRBJ1-4; 8 bases agree with TRBD1. The V segment lost 4 bases and the J segment 3 bases; nucleotides outside the gene matches: 1. CDR1 is SEHNR and CDR2 is FQNEAQ in the germline V gene (reference sequence). The CDR3 sequence is 14 residues long. The CDR3 DNA sequence: TGTGCCAGCAGCTCGGGACAGGCTAATGAAAAACTGTTTTTT. It specifies CASSSGQANEKLFF.

This clone was detected a few times. The V call is TRBV5-6, the J call TRBJ2-2; D gene ambiguous. Trimming removed 0 bases from V and 0 bases from J, with 6 bases in between. Germline V gives CDR1 SGHDT, CDR2 YYEEEE. The CDR3 contains 15 residues. Here the CDR3 reads CASSLGGTNTGELFF. CDR3 bases: TGTGCCAGCAGCTTGGGAGGAACGAACACCGGGGAGCTGTTTTTT. The full variable domain, its missing parts supplied by reference TRBV5-6 and TRBJ2-2, is DAGVTQSPTHLIKTRGQQVTLRCSPKSGHDTVSWYQQALGQGPQFIFQYYEEEERQRGNFPDRFSGHQFPNYSSELNVNALLLGDSALYLCASSLGGTNTGELFFGEGSRLTVL.

This clone was observed a few times. The V call is TRBV10-1, the J call TRBJ1-3, with 7 bases aligning to TRBD1. This CDR3 is 16 amino acids long. V gave up 3 bases and J gave up 0 bases; unmatched junction bases: 5. The germline CDR1 and CDR2 sequences are WNHNN and SYGVQD (reference sequence). CDR3 sequence reads: CASSERDSDSGNTIYF. CDR3 sequence (DNA): TGCGCCAGCAGTGAACGGGACAGCGACTCTGGAAACACCATATATTTT.

This rearrangement joins TRBV4-3 to TRBJ1-1; D call uncertain. The CDR3 contains 14 residues. V was trimmed by 2 bases and J by 1 base, leaving 8 bases between them. Germline loops: CDR1 LGHNA, CDR2 YSLEER. The DNA for the CDR3 is TGCGCCAGCAGCCAATCGCGCAGGAACACTGAAGCTTTCTTT. This translates into CASSQSRRNTEAFF.

V is TRBV11-1 and J is TRBJ2-3; D gene ambiguous. CDR3 length: 12 amino acids. V lost 5 bases and J lost 6, with 9 bases in between. Germline V gene sequence: CDR1 SGHAT, CDR2 FQDESV (reference sequence). DNA of the CDR3: TGTGCCAGCAGCCTTTCGCGGGATACGCAGTATTTT. It encodes CASSLSRDTQYF.

The sample holds a few counts of this clone. This chain uses TRBV10-3 with TRBJ2-1, with TRBD2 matching over 9 bases. The J segment lost 9 bases and the V segment lost 0 bases, leaving 6 bases of the junction unmatched. This CDR3 contains 15 residues. Germline assignment: CDR1 ENHRY and CDR2 SYGVKD. For the CDR3, the DNA is TGTGCCATCAGTGAGTCGCGGGAGGGCCTGAGTGAGCAGTTCTTC. Translated, it gives CAISESREGLSEQFF.

This clone was recorded a few times. The V call is TRBV19, the J call TRBJ1-2; tentative D call: TRBD1 (5 bases). CDR1 LNHDA and CDR2 SQIVND come from the germline V gene (reference sequence). This CDR3 is 15 amino acids long. The V gene lost 4 bases and the J gene lost 8 bases, with 20 bases spanning the gap. The CDR3 sequence: CASSTTHQGRGGYTF. CDR3 DNA sequence: TGTGCCAGTAGTACCACCCACCAGGGCCGCGGGGGCTACACCTTC.